Reported below is one T cell receptor beta chain. This clonotype occurred a few times. Its antigen is not yet known. No per-base quality is available; no much larger clone lies one base away. From the germline V gene, CDR1 is SGHTA and CDR2 is FQGNSA. Relative to germline, V is 3 bases shorter and J is 3 bases shorter, with 8 bases between their ends. Including the terminal cysteine and phenylalanine, the CDR3 comprises 14 residues. Only the CDR3 region is kept as DNA, spanning 42 bases read in frame from base 1. This specimen belongs to a study of blood T cells in healthy people across ages (dated by TCRdb to between 2015 and 2016). About the full investigation: In model experiments, template switching captured roughly one uniquely barcoded TCR beta cDNA molecule for every two T cells. To track age-related changes in TCR beta repertoire diversity, the study relied on deep sequencing normalized with unique cDNA molecular identifiers. Donors were grouped into four age groups: young (average roughly 17 years), middle-aged (roughly 40), aged (62) and long-lived (about 90). To avoid experimental bias, donors of different ages were randomly spread across the sequencing lanes. Two additional independent replicas of 1 million unique cDNA reads from the same blood draw were analyzed for two donors (one aged 18 to 30 and one aged 80 or older).

General study outcomes and caveats: Donor CMV infection status was unknown, potentially confounding age-related changes in expanded clonotypes. Because profiling used bulk unsorted PBMCs, naive and antigen-experienced compartments could not be compared conclusively. Estimates of total diversity based on one million sequenced T cells were considered lower bounds and underestimates. Observed TCR beta diversity per million T cells fell roughly linearly with age, and a significant reduction was already apparent by age roughly 40. Compared with the aged group, the long-lived group had more naive CD4+ T cells, fewer expanded clones and increased TCR diversity, a pattern suggesting age selection. The percentage of naive T cells measured by flow cytometry correlated strongly with observed TCR beta diversity.

Donors were around 37 systemically healthy Caucasian individuals from Russia aged roughly 6 to 90 years. Each donor gave around 9.8 milliliters of peripheral blood, collected into EDTA-treated Vacutainer tubes. Ficoll-Paque density-gradient centrifugation was used to isolate PBMCs, with at least 6.5 million per sample. Trizol reagent was used to extract total RNA from PBMCs, with at least 6 micrograms per sample. For every donor, an aliquot of PBMCs went through flow cytometry to measure the percentages of naive CD45RAhigh/CD27high T cells. Library creation used 5' RACE. TCRdb lists the instrument as Illumina HiSeq 2500. The second PCR ran for about 7 to 11 cycles and used a J-beta primer mix along with a sample-barcoded 5' primer. Each TCR beta cDNA molecule received a unique molecular identifier from a template-switch 5' adaptor carrying 12 random nucleotides. Each sample yielded at least 3 million CDR3-containing paired-end reads. The Mint cDNA synthesis kit, primed by a TRBC-specific oligonucleotide, was used to synthesize first-strand cDNA from all RNA. After uracil-DNA glycosylase treatment, a first 18-cycle PCR used universal primers M1SS and BC2_uni_R on all cDNA. On the study's bioinformatics: For normalization, 1 million high-quality reads, each with a distinct molecular identifier, were randomly selected from each sample. Reads sharing molecular identifiers were discarded rather than binned into consensus sequences. MiTCR, set to a Q25 quality threshold and the strictest error-elimination algorithm, was used for CDR3 identification, clonotype clustering and error correction. Lower-bound total TCR beta diversity was estimated with a nonparametric unseen species model using Euler transformation. TCRdb trimmed public reads at Q25 via fastp, called clones via MiXCR and kept in-frame beta chains. Identical CDR3 protein sequences are pooled into one entry, listed with their most common genes and DNA. TCRdb, not the authors, supplied the V and J calls. The sample includes around 870,000 distinct CDR3 sequences, with roughly 26% observed a single time. Jointly, the top ten make up roughly 17% of the sample.

The sequence was collected from a woman older than 75 in good health. Sample: blood. The rearrangement combines TRBV7-2 with TRBJ2-2, with no D gene named confidently. The DNA reads TGTGCCAGCAGCTTGGCCGACTACACCGGGGAGCTGTTTTTT. Its product reads: CASSLADYTGELFF.